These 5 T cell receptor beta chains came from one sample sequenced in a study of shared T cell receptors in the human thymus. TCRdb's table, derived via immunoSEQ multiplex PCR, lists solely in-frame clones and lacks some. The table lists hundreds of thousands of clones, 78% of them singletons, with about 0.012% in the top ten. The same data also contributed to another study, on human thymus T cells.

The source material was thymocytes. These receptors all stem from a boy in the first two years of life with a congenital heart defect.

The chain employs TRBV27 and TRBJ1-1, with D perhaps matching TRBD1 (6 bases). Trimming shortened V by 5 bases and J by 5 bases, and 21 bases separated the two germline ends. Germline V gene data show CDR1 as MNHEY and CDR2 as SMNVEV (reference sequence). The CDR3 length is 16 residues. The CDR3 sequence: CASSPPHREEGTEAFF. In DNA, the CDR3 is TGTGCCAGCAGTCCCCCCCACAGGGAAGAGGGAACTGAAGCTTTCTTT.

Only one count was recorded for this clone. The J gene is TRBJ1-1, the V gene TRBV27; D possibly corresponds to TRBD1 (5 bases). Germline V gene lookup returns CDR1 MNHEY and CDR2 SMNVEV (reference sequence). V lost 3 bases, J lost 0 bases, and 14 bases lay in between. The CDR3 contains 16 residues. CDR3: CASSFPGSPMNTEAFF. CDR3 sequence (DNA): TGTGCCAGCAGTTTCCCAGGGTCCCCGATGAACACTGAAGCTTTCTTT.

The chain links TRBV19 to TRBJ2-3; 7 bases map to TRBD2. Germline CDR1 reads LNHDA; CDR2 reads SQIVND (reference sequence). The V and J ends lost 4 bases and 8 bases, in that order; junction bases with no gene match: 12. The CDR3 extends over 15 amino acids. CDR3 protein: CASSTATSRTGTQYF. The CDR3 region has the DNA TGTGCCAGTAGTACCGCGACTAGCCGCACGGGTACGCAGTATTTT.

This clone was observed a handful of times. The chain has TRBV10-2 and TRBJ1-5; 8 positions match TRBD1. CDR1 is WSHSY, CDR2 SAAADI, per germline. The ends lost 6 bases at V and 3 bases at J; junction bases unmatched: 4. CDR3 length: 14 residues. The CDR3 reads CASSGDRLNQPQHF. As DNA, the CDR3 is TGCGCCAGCAGCGGGGACAGGCTCAATCAGCCCCAGCATTTT.

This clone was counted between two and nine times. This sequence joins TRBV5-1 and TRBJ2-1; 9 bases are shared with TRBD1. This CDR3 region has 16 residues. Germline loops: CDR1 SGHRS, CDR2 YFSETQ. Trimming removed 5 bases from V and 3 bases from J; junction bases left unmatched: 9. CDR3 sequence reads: CASSLEQGAGYNEQFF. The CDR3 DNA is TGCGCCAGCAGTCTGGAACAGGGGGCGGGCTACAATGAGCAGTTCTTC.